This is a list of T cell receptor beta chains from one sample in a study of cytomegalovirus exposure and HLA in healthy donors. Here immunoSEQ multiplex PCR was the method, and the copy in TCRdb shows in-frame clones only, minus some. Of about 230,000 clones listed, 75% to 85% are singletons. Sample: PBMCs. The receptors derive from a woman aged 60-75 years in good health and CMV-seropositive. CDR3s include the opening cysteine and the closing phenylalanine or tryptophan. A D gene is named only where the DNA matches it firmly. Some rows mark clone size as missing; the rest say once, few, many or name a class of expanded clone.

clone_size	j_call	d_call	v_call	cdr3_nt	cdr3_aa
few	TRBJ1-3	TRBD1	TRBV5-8	TGTGCCAGCAGCATCAGGGGGCAAGGAAACACCATATATTTT	CASSIRGQGNTIYF
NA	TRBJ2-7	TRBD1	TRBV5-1	TGCGCCAGCAGCTCTCCACAGGGGAACTCCTACGAGCAGTACTTC	CASSSPQGNSYEQYF
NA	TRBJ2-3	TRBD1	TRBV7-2	TGTGCCAGCAGCACCGGACAGGCCGGCACAGATACGCAGTATTTT	CASSTGQAGTDTQYF
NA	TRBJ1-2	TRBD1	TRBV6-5	TGTGCCAGCAGAACAGGGGGCCTTAACTATGGCTACACCTTC	CASRTGGLNYGYTF
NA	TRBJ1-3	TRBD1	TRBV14	TGTGCCAGCAGCCAAGTCCTTCTTGACAGGGATCGAAACACCATATATTTT	CASSQVLLDRDRNTIYF
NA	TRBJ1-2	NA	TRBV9	TGTGCCAGCAGCGTACAGGGGTACCATGGCTACACCTTC	CASSVQGYHGYTF
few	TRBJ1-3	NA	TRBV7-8	TGTGCCAGCGCCCCGTCGGGAGGGGCTACCCCTGGAAACACCATATATTTT	CASAPSGGATPGNTIYF
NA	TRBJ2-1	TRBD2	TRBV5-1	TGCGCCAGCAGCCCGCCCCCAGGACTAGACGAGCAGTTCTTC	CASSPPPGLDEQFF
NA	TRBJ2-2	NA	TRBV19	TGTGCCAGTCGGAATGGGGGGGCTCGGGAGCTGTTTTTT	CASRNGGARELFF
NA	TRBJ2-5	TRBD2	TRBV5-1	TGCGCCAGCAGCCGGACTAGCGGGAGGGAAGAGACCCAGTACTTC	CASSRTSGREETQYF
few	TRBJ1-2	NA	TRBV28	TGTGCCAGCAGTTTATCCCAGATGAACTATGGCTACACCTTC	CASSLSQMNYGYTF
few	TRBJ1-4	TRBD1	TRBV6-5	TGTGCCAGCAGTTACGACAGGGGGCAACTGTTTTTT	CASSYDRGQLFF
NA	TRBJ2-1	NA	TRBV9	TGTGCCAGCAGCGTAGATCGAGCAGGAACTTACAATGAGCAGTTCTTC	CASSVDRAGTYNEQFF
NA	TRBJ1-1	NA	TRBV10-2	TGCGCCAGCCGGACAGCGAACACTGAAGCTTTCTTT	CASRTANTEAFF
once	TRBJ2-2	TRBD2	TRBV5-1	TGCGCCAGCAGCTTACCACTAGCGGGAGGGCCCTCCAGCACCGGGGAGCTGTTTTTT	CASSLPLAGGPSSTGELFF